These 9 T cell receptor beta chains came from one sample sequenced in a study of blood T cell repertoires in COVID-19. The table came from immunoSEQ multiplex PCR; TCRdb's copy has only in-frame clones and leaves some out. The sample contains roughly 200,000 clones, about 87% of which appear only once. The sample consisted of peripheral blood. All receptors come from a man in his sixties with acute or convalescent COVID-19.

Here the CDR3 DNA reads TGTGCCAGCAGCGGGGGTACCAGGGGGAGTTACACTGAAGCTTTCTTT. This sequence encodes CASSGGTRGSYTEAFF. V usage is TRBV5-6 and J usage is TRBJ1-1; 7 positions match TRBD1. This CDR3 has 16 amino acids. Germline CDR1 and CDR2: SGHDT and YYEEEE. J lost 3 bases, V lost 4 bases, and 12 bases had no gene match.

The chain combines TRBV2 with TRBJ2-3; D gene uncertain. Trimming left V 5 bases short and J 4 bases short, with 13 bases between. There are 14 residues in the CDR3. Germline CDR1 SNHLY, CDR2 FYNNEI. Written as DNA, the CDR3 is TGTGCCAGCAGTCCAAGAACAGTCCCAGATACGCAGTATTTT. Its protein is CASSPRTVPDTQYF.

This clone has just one count. The chain links TRBV7-8 to TRBJ2-2; 7 nucleotides agree with TRBD2. Unmatched junction bases numbered 7, after V lost 5 bases and J lost 7 bases. Germline CDR1 is SGHVS and CDR2 is FQNEAQ. The CDR3 runs 14 residues. This CDR3 reads CASSHTSEGGELFF. Here the CDR3 DNA reads TGTGCCAGCAGCCATACTAGCGAGGGCGGGGAGCTGTTTTTT. Filled out from reference TRBV7-8 and TRBJ2-2, the complete variable domain reads GAGVSQSPRYKVAKRGQDVALRCDPISGHVSLFWYQQALGQGPEFLTYFQNEAQLDKSGLPSDRFFAERPEGSVSTLKIQRTQQEDSAVYLCASSHTSEGGELFFGEGSRLTVL.

The rearrangement links TRBV7-2 to TRBJ1-2; 10 positions match TRBD1. Germline loops: CDR1 SGHTA, CDR2 FQGNSA. V lost 4 bases to trimming and J lost 4 bases; unmatched junction nucleotides: 3. The CDR3 runs to 14 residues. In DNA form, the CDR3 reads TGTGCCAGCAGCTCGGGACAGGGGCGCTATGGCTACACCTTC. Its protein product is CASSSGQGRYGYTF.

This clone was detected a few times. The gene calls are TRBV12-5 and TRBJ2-3, with 10 bases lining up with TRBD2. Trimming took 1 base from V and 2 from J; bases not matched to a gene: 9. CDR3 size: 18 residues. Germline V gives CDR1 LGHNT, CDR2 FRNRAP. CDR3 protein: CASGLGSGGGTNTDTQYF. CDR3 bases: TGTGCTAGTGGTTTGGGAAGCGGGGGGGGAACCAACACAGATACGCAGTATTTT. Using reference TRBV12-5 and TRBJ2-3 for the parts outside the CDR3, the full variable domain is DARVTQTPRHKVTEMGQEVTMRCQPILGHNTVFWYRQTMMQGLELLAYFRNRAPLDDSGMPKDRFSAEMPDATLATLKIQPSEPRDSAVYFCASGLGSGGGTNTDTQYFGPGTRLTVL.

This clone appeared many times. The rearrangement uses TRBV4-1 and TRBJ2-3; D is possibly TRBD2 (5 bases). Germline V lookup: CDR1 MGHRA, CDR2 YSYEKL. CDR3 length: 15 amino acids. V lost 0 bases and J 4 bases, leaving 11 bases between the germline ends. The CDR3 protein is CASSQEKGGPDTQYF. The CDR3 coding sequence is TGCGCCAGCAGCCAAGAGAAAGGAGGCCCAGATACGCAGTATTTT.

V gene TRBV29-1 combines with J gene TRBJ2-7; 10 bases align to TRBD1. Trimming cost V 1 base and J 7 bases; bases outside gene matches: 10. Germline V lookup: CDR1 SQVTM, CDR2 ANQGSEA. The CDR3 covers 15 residues. CDR3 nucleotide sequence: TGCAGCGTTGAAGGCAGGACAGGGGGTTACGGGGAGCAGTACTTC. Amino acids: CSVEGRTGGYGEQYF.

This chain connects TRBV4-1 to TRBJ2-7; the D gene is possibly TRBD1 (6 bases). The CDR3 consists of 12 residues. CDR1 and CDR2 from the germline V gene are MGHRA and YSYEKL. Trimming removed 3 bases at V and 5 bases at J, with 8 bases between. CDR3 sequence (DNA): TGCGCCAGCAGCCATGGGGGCGACGAGCAGTACTTC. It codes for CASSHGGDEQYF.

V gene TRBV5-6 combines with J gene TRBJ2-7; 9 bases match TRBD1. CDR1 is SGHDT and CDR2 is YYEEEE in the germline V gene. The CDR3 consists of 17 residues. After removal of 6 bases from V and 6 bases from J, the junction contained 19 bases not matched to a gene. For the CDR3, the DNA is TGTGCCAGCACCGCGCTTGTCAGACAGGGGGAAGCTAGCGAGCAGTACTTC. It translates to CASTALVRQGEASEQYF.